Below, 14 T cell receptor beta chains from the same sample are listed, as sequenced in a study of CD8 T cells in Susac syndrome. With random hexamers, reverse transcription was performed on about 0.5 to 1 ug of RNA. TCRdb re-analysed the immunoSEQ multiplex PCR reads in MiXCR, keeping a single row per CDR3 protein. The data show around 170,000 distinct CDR3 sequences, with approximately 94% seen just once and about 0.13% held by the top ten. The sequencing sample was made of CD4+ T cells from PBMCs. These receptors came from a human donor with Susac syndrome.

The chain employs TRBV12-3 or TRBV12-4 and TRBJ1-3, with 7 positions matching TRBD1. V lost 6 bases to trimming and J lost 3 bases; unmatched junction nucleotides: 8. The CDR3 covers 15 residues. The CDR3 nucleotides are TGTGCCAGCAGCCCTCAAACAGGGGTTGGAAACACCATATATTTT. The encoded protein is CASSPQTGVGNTIYF.

This rearrangement joins TRBV4-1 to TRBJ2-5, with TRBD2 matching 8 bases. The CDR3 has 14 amino acids. V lost 4 bases and J lost 5; bases outside the gene matches: 6. Germline V gene sequence: CDR1 MGHRA, CDR2 YSYEKL. The chain's CDR3 is CASSLGGAWETQYF. DNA of the CDR3: TGCGCCAGCAGCCTCGGGGGGGCTTGGGAGACCCAGTACTTC.

The chain is built from TRBV7-2 and TRBJ2-3; D is perhaps TRBD2 (6 bases). Trimming left V 1 base short and J 0 bases short, with 20 bases between. Germline V gene sequence: CDR1 SGHTA, CDR2 FQGNSA. CDR3 length: 19 amino acids. CDR3: CASSLGISGPLPSTDTQYF. The CDR3 DNA sequence: TGTGCCAGCAGCTTAGGAATTAGCGGCCCCTTACCCAGCACAGATACGCAGTATTTT.

The chain has TRBV24-1 and TRBJ2-1, with TRBD2 identical over 7 bases. Germline CDR1 reads KGHDR; CDR2 reads SFDVKD. The CDR3 sequence is 17 residues long. V shed 7 bases and J 9 bases; nucleotides not matched to a gene: 20. The CDR3: CATSDVGGSGTRTEQFF. Here the CDR3 DNA reads TGTGCCACCAGCGACGTGGGGGGGTCAGGCACTAGGACTGAGCAGTTCTTC.

CDR3 coding DNA: TGTGCCAGCAGCCCGACGACTAGTAGAACCGGGGAGCTGTTTTTT. Residues: CASSPTTSRTGELFF. J is TRBJ2-2 and V is TRBV9, with D possibly matching TRBD2 (6 bases). This CDR3 is 15 amino acids long. Germline values: CDR1 SGDLS, CDR2 YYNGEE. V was cut by 4 bases and J by 5 bases, with 15 bases left in between.

This chain links TRBV20-1 with TRBJ2-7; 10 bases agree with TRBD2. The CDR3 is made up of 15 amino acids. Germline V gives CDR1 DFQATT, CDR2 SNEGSKA (reference sequence). Trimming removed 2 bases from V and 3 bases from J; junction bases left unmatched: 7. The CDR3, as DNA: TGCAGTGCTAGACAGGGGGGACTAGCGCTCTACGAGCAGTACTTC. Its protein product is CSARQGGLALYEQYF.

This clonotype was picked up a small number of times. V gene TRBV30 combines with J gene TRBJ2-1; TRBD2 is a possible D gene (6 bases). This CDR3 spans 13 amino acids. CDR1 is GTSNPN, CDR2 SVGIG, per germline (reference sequence). V gave up 5 bases and J gave up 0 bases, with 8 bases separating them. CDR3 protein: CAWSGDSYNEQFF. The CDR3 DNA sequence: TGTGCCTGGTCGGGGGACTCCTACAATGAGCAGTTCTTC.

V gene TRBV27 combines with J gene TRBJ2-5; 8 bases align to TRBD1. CDR1 is MNHEY and CDR2 is SMNVEV in the germline V gene (reference sequence). This CDR3 region has 15 residues. With 6 bases clipped from V and 5 bases from J, the junction kept 11 bases outside the gene matches. The CDR3 protein is CASSADRGSFETQYF. DNA of the CDR3: TGTGCCAGCAGCGCCGACAGGGGAAGTTTCGAGACCCAGTACTTC.

The V gene is TRBV13, the J gene TRBJ1-2, with 9 bases fitting TRBD1. Trimming cost V 5 bases and J 3 bases; bases outside gene matches: 13. CDR1 and CDR2 (germline): PRHDT, FYEKMQ (reference sequence). The CDR3 covers 17 residues. CDR3 in amino acids: CASSSTGTGQLDYGYTF. CDR3 nucleotides: TGTGCCAGCAGCAGCACCGGGACAGGGCAATTGGACTATGGCTACACCTTC.

V usage is TRBV9 and J usage is TRBJ2-3; perhaps TRBD2 as D (6 bases). CDR1 and CDR2 from the germline V gene are SGDLS and YYNGEE. The CDR3 spans 15 residues. V was trimmed by 1 base and J by 0 bases, leaving 9 bases between them. The CDR3 region is CASSVFRESTDTQYF. Here the CDR3 DNA reads TGTGCCAGCAGCGTATTCCGGGAGAGCACAGATACGCAGTATTTT.

The chain carries TRBV6-6 and TRBJ2-1, with D possibly TRBD2 on 5 matching bases. The CDR3 sequence is 13 residues long. Trimming shortened V by 2 bases and J by 6 bases, and 8 bases separated the two germline ends. Germline V gives CDR1 MNHNY, CDR2 SVGAGI (reference sequence). CDR3 sequence reads: CASSYARGNEQFF. In DNA form, the CDR3 reads TGTGCCAGCAGTTACGCCCGGGGCAATGAGCAGTTCTTC.

The chain couples TRBV28 to TRBJ2-1; D ambiguous. The CDR3 has 14 residues. Trimming cost V 7 bases and J 2 bases, with 12 bases left between them. In germline, CDR1 is MDHEN, CDR2 SYDVKM. CDR3 coding DNA: TGTGCCAGCAAAGGGCCCGGCCCCTACAATGAGCAGTTCTTC. This codes for CASKGPGPYNEQFF.

The V and J genes are TRBV15 and TRBJ2-3, with 7 bases matching TRBD1. V gave up 1 base and J gave up 0 bases; unmatched junction bases: 4. The germline CDR1 and CDR2 sequences are LNHNV and YYDKDF (reference sequence). This CDR3 is 16 amino acids long. CDR3 coding DNA: TGTGCCACCAGCAGAGGGGGGACAGTTAGCACAGATACGCAGTATTTT. Translation: CATSRGGTVSTDTQYF. The full variable domain, completed using reference TRBV15 and TRBJ2-3, is DAMVIQNPRYQVTQFGKPVTLSCSQTLNHNVMYWYQQKSSQAPKLLFHYYDKDFNNEADTPDNFQSRRPNTSFCFLDIRSPGLGDTAMYLCATSRGGTVSTDTQYFGPGTRLTVL.

This clonotype has just a few counts. The genes are TRBV9 and TRBJ2-3, with D possibly matching TRBD2 (5 bases). Germline loops: CDR1 SGDLS, CDR2 YYNGEE. This CDR3 is 14 amino acids long. Trimming pared 4 bases from V and 0 bases from J, leaving 9 bases between. The CDR3 loop reads CASSPRASTDTQYF. For the CDR3, the DNA is TGTGCCAGCAGCCCGCGGGCCAGCACAGATACGCAGTATTTT.